The 3 T cell receptor beta chains in this list originate from one sample, sequenced in a study of beta chain features in type 1 diabetes. Broader study findings: When Type 1 diabetes patients were examined, their TCRB CDR3s proved moderately but significantly shorter in all four CD4+ subsets.

Expressed TCRB transcripts were sequenced, since all the RNA that had been isolated was reverse transcribed. The table came from immunoSEQ multiplex PCR; TCRdb's copy has only in-frame clones and leaves some out. This sample carries fewer than 400,000 clones, roughly 8.8% of them seen once, and the ten largest clones take less than 1.2%. These TCRs are of unknown antigen specificity. The specimen sequenced was central memory CD4+ T cells from blood. The origin of the receptors is a man aged 30-40 years with type 1 diabetes.

The J gene is TRBJ1-5, the V gene TRBV30; 10 positions agree with TRBD1. CDR3 length: 14 amino acids. The germline CDR1 and CDR2 sequences are GTSNPN and SVGIG (reference sequence). The ends lost 5 bases at V and 6 bases at J; junction bases unmatched: 7. CDR3 nucleotides: TGTGCCTGGGAGGGACAGGGGAGTGGTCAGCCCCAGCATTTT. It codes for CAWEGQGSGQPQHF.

This clone came up a few times. The gene calls are TRBV30 and TRBJ1-5, with a tentative D call TRBD1 (5 bases). Trimming shortened V by 1 base and J by 9 bases, and 13 bases separated the two germline ends. CDR1 and CDR2 (germline): GTSNPN, SVGIG (reference sequence). This CDR3 has 13 residues. CDR3 nucleotide sequence: TGTGCCTGGAGTGAAGACCCCCAGGGGCCCCAGCATTTT. It translates to CAWSEDPQGPQHF.

This rearrangement joins TRBV19 to TRBJ2-6; no clear D. The germline V and J ends were trimmed by 4 bases and 0 bases, with 7 bases remaining between them. This CDR3 has 15 residues. Germline assignment: CDR1 LNHDA and CDR2 SQIVND (reference sequence). CDR3 amino acids: CASSRSDSGANVLTF. CDR3 DNA sequence: TGTGCCAGTAGTAGATCTGACTCTGGGGCCAACGTCCTGACTTTC. The variable domain in full, with the rest retrieved from reference TRBV19 and TRBJ2-6, is DGGITQSPKYLFRKEGQNVTLSCEQNLNHDAMYWYRQDPGQGLRLIYYSQIVNDFQKGDIAEGYSVSREKKESFPLTVTSAQKNPTAFYLCASSRSDSGANVLTFGAGSRLTVL.